A single T cell receptor beta chain is shown here with its context. TCRdb independently ran MiXCR on the RT-PCR reads; one entry per CDR3 protein. The sample yields roughly 940,000 distinct CDR3 sequences, roughly 18% seen once. This specimen comes from a study of patients and donors after allogeneic stem cell transplantation. Trimming pared 3 bases from V and 8 bases from J, leaving 9 bases between. Germline V gene sequence: CDR1 DFQATT, CDR2 SNEGSKA (reference sequence). The CDR3 runs to 11 residues. Sequencing used blood, either unsorted or a sorted T cell fraction (not recorded which). The clonotype was recovered from a human donor who was either an allogeneic HSCT recipient or a stem cell or donor lymphocyte infusion donor (not recorded which). It is not recorded whose cells these are; they may come from a transplant donor. The chain couples TRBV20-1 to TRBJ2-3; the D is unclear. As DNA, the CDR3 is TGCAGTGCTAGGGGGATGGGTACGCAGTATTTT. Translated, it gives CSARGMGTQYF.